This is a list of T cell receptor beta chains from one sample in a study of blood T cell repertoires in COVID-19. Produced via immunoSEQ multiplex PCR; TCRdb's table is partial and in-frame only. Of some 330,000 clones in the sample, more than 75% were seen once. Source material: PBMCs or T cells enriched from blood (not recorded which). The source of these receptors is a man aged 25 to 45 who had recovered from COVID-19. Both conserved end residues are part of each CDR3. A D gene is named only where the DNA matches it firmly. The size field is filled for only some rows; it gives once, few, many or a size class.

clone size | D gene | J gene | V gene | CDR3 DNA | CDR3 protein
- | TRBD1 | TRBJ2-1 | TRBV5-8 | TGTGCCAGCAGCTTGGGCCCCCTACAGGGGCGCGGCGATGAGCAGTTCTTC | CASSLGPLQGRGDEQFF
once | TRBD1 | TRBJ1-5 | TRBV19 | TGTGCCAGTAGTATCAGGGGGCTTGGCAATCAGCCCCAGCATTTT | CASSIRGLGNQPQHF
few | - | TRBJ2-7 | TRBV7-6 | TGTGCCAGCAGCCGGACAGAAGTCAACGAGCAGTACTTC | CASSRTEVNEQYF
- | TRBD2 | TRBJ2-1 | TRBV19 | TGTGCCAGTAGAACAATCCTAGCGGGTCTAAACAATGAGCAGTTCTTC | CASRTILAGLNNEQFF
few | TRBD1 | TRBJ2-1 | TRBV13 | TGTGCCAGCAGCTCAATTGGGGACAGGGGAGACAATGAGCAGTTCTTC | CASSSIGDRGDNEQFF
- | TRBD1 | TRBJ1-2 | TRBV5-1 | TGCGCCAGCAGCGGGACCCCCGGGACAGGGGGGGGCTACACCTTC | CASSGTPGTGGGYTF
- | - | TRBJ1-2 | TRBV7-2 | TGTGCCAGCAGCTCACAGGGAAACTATGGCTACACCTTC | CASSSQGNYGYTF
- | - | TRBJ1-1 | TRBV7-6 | TGTGCCAGCAGCCCCCAAGTAGAGACAATGAACACTGAAGCTTTCTTT | CASSPQVETMNTEAFF
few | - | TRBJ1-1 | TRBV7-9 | TGTGCCAGCAGCTTAGGTCCGTATGGAGGGGCTTTCTTT | CASSLGPYGGAFF
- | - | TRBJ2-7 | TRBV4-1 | TGCGCCAGCAGCCAAGATACGAAACGGCCCAACCGGAGGTACGAGCAGTACTTC | CASSQDTKRPNRRYEQYF
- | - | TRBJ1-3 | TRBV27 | TGTGCCAGCAGCGTTACACCGGGTGGCTCTGGAAACACCATATATTTT | CASSVTPGGSGNTIYF
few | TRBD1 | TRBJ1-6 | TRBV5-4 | TGTGCCAGCAGCCAAGGGACAGAGTATTCACCCCTCCACTTT | CASSQGTEYSPLHF
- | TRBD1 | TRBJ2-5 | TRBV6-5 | TGTGCCAGTACAGGGGTTAATTCCCAAGAGACCCAGTACTTC | CASTGVNSQETQYF
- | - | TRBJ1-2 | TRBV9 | TGTGCCAGCACCAGGGAAACCTATGGCTACACCTTC | CASTRETYGYTF
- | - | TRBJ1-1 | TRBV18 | TGTGCCAGCTCACCCGGGACATATGAAGCTTTCTTT | CASSPGTYEAFF
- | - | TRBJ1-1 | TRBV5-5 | TGTGCCAGCAGCCCCCCCGAACGGGGGGTAAGGACTGAAGCTTTCTTT | CASSPPERGVRTEAFF
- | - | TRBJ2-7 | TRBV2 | TGTGCCAGCAGTGACCTCCAGGTCCCATGGGAGTACTTC | CASSDLQVPWEYF
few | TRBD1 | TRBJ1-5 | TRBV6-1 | TGTGCCAGCAGTGAATCGAGACTTGAGGGACAGGACAATCAGCCCCAGCATTTT | CASSESRLEGQDNQPQHF
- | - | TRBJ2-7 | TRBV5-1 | TGCGCCAGCAGCTTGGGGCCAGCCTACGAGCAGTACTTC | CASSLGPAYEQYF
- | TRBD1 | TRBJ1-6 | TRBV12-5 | TGTGCTAGTGGTCGCGCCTTACAGGGGGGTTCACCCCTCCACTTT | CASGRALQGGSPLHF
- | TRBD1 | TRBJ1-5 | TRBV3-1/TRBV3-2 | TGTGCCAGCAGCCTCTACAGGGGTGGGCAGCCCCAGCATTTT | CASSLYRGGQPQHF
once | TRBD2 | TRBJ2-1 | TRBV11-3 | TGTGCCAGCAGCTCCGGACTAGCGGGTGAGCAGTTCTTC | CASSSGLAGEQFF
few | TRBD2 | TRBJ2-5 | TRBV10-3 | TGTGCCATCAAAAGTTCGGCGGGGACTAGCGGGAGTAAAGAGACCCAGTACTTC | CAIKSSAGTSGSKETQYF
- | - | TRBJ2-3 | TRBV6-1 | TGTGCCAGCAGTGAAGCGGGAGGTAGCACAGATACGCAGTATTTT | CASSEAGGSTDTQYF
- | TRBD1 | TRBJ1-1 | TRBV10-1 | TGCGCCAGCAGTGAGGGCTCTACAGGGGTTAAGGAAGCTTTCTTT | CASSEGSTGVKEAFF
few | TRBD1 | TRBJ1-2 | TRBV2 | TGTGCCAGCAGTGAATTCTCAGTTGTGGGACAGCTAAATGGCTACACCTTC | CASSEFSVVGQLNGYTF
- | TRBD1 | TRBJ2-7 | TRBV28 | TGTGCCAGCAGTTTCCCAGGGGGCGTCTACGAGCAGTACTTC | CASSFPGGVYEQYF
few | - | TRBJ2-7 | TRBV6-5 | TGTGCCAGCAGCCCCGGTGCCCTAGTGAGGGACGAGCAGTACTTC | CASSPGALVRDEQYF
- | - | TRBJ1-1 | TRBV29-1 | TGCAGCGTTTGGGGGGGGCGGGAGAACACTGAAGCTTTCTTT | CSVWGGRENTEAFF
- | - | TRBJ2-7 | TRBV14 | TGTGCCAGCAGCCAGGAAGATTGGCTTGACAGGTCCTACGAGCAGTACTTC | CASSQEDWLDRSYEQYF
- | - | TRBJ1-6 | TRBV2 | TGTGCCAGCAGTGAAGGAGGGAGTTCGTACTCCTATAATTCACCCCTCCACTTT | CASSEGGSSYSYNSPLHF
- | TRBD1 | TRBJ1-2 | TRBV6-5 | TGTGCCAGCAGATCAGGGGGCGCGGACTATGGCTACACCTTC | CASRSGGADYGYTF
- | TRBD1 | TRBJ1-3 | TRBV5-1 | TGCGCCAGCAGCTTGGGGAGGACAGGGAGCTCTGGAAACACCATATATTTT | CASSLGRTGSSGNTIYF
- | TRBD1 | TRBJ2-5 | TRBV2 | TGTGCCAGCAGTGAATCGGACAGGGAGGAGACCCAGTACTTC | CASSESDREETQYF
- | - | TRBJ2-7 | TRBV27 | TGTGCCAGCGGTGGAGGATCCTACGAGCAGTACTTC | CASGGGSYEQYF
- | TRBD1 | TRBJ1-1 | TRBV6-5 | TGTGCCAGCAGTTTCCGAGGGACAGTTAACACTGAAGCTTTCTTT | CASSFRGTVNTEAFF
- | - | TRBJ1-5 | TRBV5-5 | TGTGCCAGCAGCTTGGTGGGGGGGGTGAGCAATCAGCCCCAGCATTTT | CASSLVGGVSNQPQHF
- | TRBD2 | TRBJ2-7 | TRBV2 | TGTGCCAGCGGCCGGGAGGGGGGAACCTACGAGCAGTACTTC | CASGREGGTYEQYF
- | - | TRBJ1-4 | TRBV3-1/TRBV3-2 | TGTGCCAGCAGCCGCCGGACTGATGGTGAAAAACTGTTTTTT | CASSRRTDGEKLFF
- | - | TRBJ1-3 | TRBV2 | TGTGCCAGCAGTGTTGGCCAGGGGACTGGAAACACCATATATTTT | CASSVGQGTGNTIYF
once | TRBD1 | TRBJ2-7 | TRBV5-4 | TGTGCCAGCAGCGTCGACAGGGCTAGCTACGAGCAGTACTTC | CASSVDRASYEQYF
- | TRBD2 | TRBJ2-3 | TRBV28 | TGTGCCAGCAGTTTAATCGGGCGGGGGGGCCTCACAGATACGCAGTATTTT | CASSLIGRGGLTDTQYF
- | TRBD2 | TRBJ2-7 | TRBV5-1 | TGCGCCAGCAGCCCCGGGACTAGCGGGAGATACGAGCAGTACTTC | CASSPGTSGRYEQYF
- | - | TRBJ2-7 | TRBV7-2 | TGTGCCAGCAGCCCCCCCGGCGGATCCTACGAGCAGTACTTC | CASSPPGGSYEQYF
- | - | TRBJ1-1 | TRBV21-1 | TGTGCCAGCAGCGCACGGGTGGCAGGGGCTATGAACACTGAAGCTTTCTTT | CASSARVAGAMNTEAFF
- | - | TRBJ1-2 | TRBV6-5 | TGTGCCACCTCCACAGGAAAAGGCTACACCTTC | CATSTGKGYTF
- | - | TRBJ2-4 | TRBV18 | TGTGCCAGCTCACCCCTTCGGGGGGCGGAGGCCAAAAACATTCAGTACTTC | CASSPLRGAEAKNIQYF
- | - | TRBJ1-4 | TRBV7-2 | TGTGCCAGCAGCTCGAGCGCCCGAAGGGAAAAACTGTTTTTT | CASSSSARREKLFF
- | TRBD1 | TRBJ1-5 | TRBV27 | TGTGCCAGCCAGACAGGGGGTGGCAATCAGCCCCAGCATTTT | CASQTGGGNQPQHF